A selection of T cell receptor beta chains follows, all from one sample in a study of cytomegalovirus exposure and HLA in healthy donors. Measured with immunoSEQ multiplex PCR; TCRdb has only the in-frame clones, and not every one. The repertoire holds 60,000 to 85,000 clones, about 66% seen once, with around 4.7% in the top ten. The sequenced sample consisted of PBMCs. These receptors were obtained from a man aged 60 to 69 in good health and CMV-seropositive. CDR3s include the opening cysteine and the closing phenylalanine or tryptophan. Each record gives: D gene, clone size, V gene, J gene, CDR3 DNA, CDR3 protein. A D gene is named only where the DNA matches it firmly. Clone size is given for some rows only: seen once, a few or many times, or a class if the clone is expanded.

>.|.|TRBV9|TRBJ2-1
TGTGCCAGCAGCGTAGGTTCAGCGGGTACATACAATGAGCAGTTCTTC
CASSVGSAGTYNEQFF
>.|.|TRBV6-5|TRBJ2-7
TGTGCCAGCAGTTACTCGGGGAGGACTCAGGGTTCCGAGCAGTACTTC
CASSYSGRTQGSEQYF
>.|.|TRBV18|TRBJ2-2
TGTGCCAGCTCACCACCTAAGGAGCGGGTGAACACCGGGGAGCTGTTTTTT
CASSPPKERVNTGELFF
>.|.|TRBV5-6|TRBJ1-6
TGTGCCAGCAGTTACAGGGTCGGCTATTCACCCCTCCACTTT
CASSYRVGYSPLHF
>TRBD2|.|TRBV4-1|TRBJ2-1
TGCGCCAGCAGTCTAGAGCGGGGGGGAGGGGCTGAGCAGTTCTTC
CASSLERGGGAEQFF
>TRBD2|.|TRBV27|TRBJ2-7
TGTGCCAGCAGTCCATATCGGGGTGGGGGGAGGGCGACCTACGAGCAGTACTTC
CASSPYRGGGRATYEQYF
>.|.|TRBV6-6|TRBJ2-2
TGTGCCAGCAGTTACTCAGGGGCCCGGAACACCGGGGAGCTGTTTTTT
CASSYSGARNTGELFF
>TRBD2|.|TRBV29-1|TRBJ2-7
TGCAGCGTTGAAGATCCCGGGACTAGCGTTAGCCCCTACGAGCAGTACTTC
CSVEDPGTSVSPYEQYF
>TRBD1|.|TRBV5-4|TRBJ2-1
TGTGCCAGCAGCCCTCAGGCAGGGGGCAATGAGCAGTTCTTC
CASSPQAGGNEQFF
>.|.|TRBV5-4|TRBJ2-7
TGTGCCAGCAGCTCTACAGGGTACGAGCAGTACTTC
CASSSTGYEQYF
>TRBD1|.|TRBV6-1|TRBJ2-3
TGTGCCAGCAGAGGGGGCGGAGATACGCAGTATTTT
CASRGGGDTQYF
>TRBD1|.|TRBV27|TRBJ1-1
TGTGCCAGCAGTCCCCGACAGGGTTTAGCTTTCTTT
CASSPRQGLAFF
>TRBD2|few|TRBV5-1|TRBJ2-7
TGCGCCAGCAGCCAAACTAGCGGGACAAACGAGCAGTACTTC
CASSQTSGTNEQYF
>TRBD1|once|TRBV6-6|TRBJ1-2
TGTGCCAGCCAAGAATTGGACAGGCATAACTATGGCTACACCTTC
CASQELDRHNYGYTF
>.|.|TRBV6-6|TRBJ2-3
TGTGCCAGCAGACGGGAGTCTGATACGCAGTATTTT
CASRRESDTQYF
>.|few|TRBV5-1|TRBJ2-2
TGCGCCAGCAGCGTGGTCCAGGGCATTGTCGGGGAGCTGTTTTTT
CASSVVQGIVGELFF
>.|once|TRBV7-2|TRBJ2-7
TGTGCCAGCAGCTTCTCACAGGGCCACGAGCAGTACTTC
CASSFSQGHEQYF
>TRBD1|.|TRBV6-6|TRBJ2-3
TGTGCCAGCAATTACGAAACAGGGGGGACAGATACGCAGTATTTT
CASNYETGGTDTQYF
>.|.|TRBV25-1|TRBJ2-1
TGTGCCAGCAGTGACAGGAGGGATGAGCAGTTCTTC
CASSDRRDEQFF
>.|.|TRBV2|TRBJ1-2
TGTGCCAGCAGTCTCCGGGACACGTCTTACGGCTACACCTTC
CASSLRDTSYGYTF
>TRBD2|.|TRBV5-6|TRBJ2-2
TGTGCCAGCAGCTTGGTTAGCGGGGGACCCACCGGGGAGCTGTTTTTT
CASSLVSGGPTGELFF
>TRBD1|.|TRBV6-6|TRBJ2-5
TGTGCCAGCAAAAAGGGACAGGGAGAGACCCAGTACTTC
CASKKGQGETQYF
>TRBD2|.|TRBV30|TRBJ2-7
TGTGCCTGGAGTGTAAAGCGGGACCGTCTGGAGCAGTACTTC
CAWSVKRDRLEQYF
>.|.|TRBV9|TRBJ2-3
TGTGCCAGCAGCGAAGGTGGGGGCGAAACCACAGATACGCAGTATTTT
CASSEGGGETTDTQYF
>.|.|TRBV13|TRBJ1-6
TGTGCCAGCAGCCTAGACGGGAACTCCTATAATTCACCCCTCCACTTT
CASSLDGNSYNSPLHF
>.|.|TRBV12-5|TRBJ2-5
TGTGCTAGTGGTTTGGTAGGAGCGGAGCTGAAGTACTTC
CASGLVGAELKYF
>.|.|TRBV27|TRBJ2-5
TGTGCCAGCAGTTCCTACTTTAAAGAGACCCAGTACTTC
CASSSYFKETQYF
>.|.|TRBV6-6|TRBJ2-7
TGTGCCAGCAGTTACTCGGGCCAGGGCTACGAGCAGTACTTC
CASSYSGQGYEQYF
>.|few|TRBV6-5|TRBJ1-2
TGTGCCAGCAGTACTGGGTTCTCGGGCTATGGCTACACCTTC
CASSTGFSGYGYTF
>.|.|TRBV11-2|TRBJ1-2
TGTGCCAGCAGCGCCTCGGGTAGCTACACCTTC
CASSASGSYTF
>.|few|TRBV7-8|TRBJ2-5
TGTGCCAGCAGCTCCTCCGCGGGGGCTGGGGAGACCCAGTACTTC
CASSSSAGAGETQYF
>TRBD1|.|TRBV9|TRBJ1-6
TGTGCCAGCAGCGCGGGACAGGGTAAAAATTCACCCCTCCACTTT
CASSAGQGKNSPLHF
>.|.|TRBV9|TRBJ1-1
TGTGCCAGCAGCGCCCAAGGGGCGAACACTGAAGCTTTCTTT
CASSAQGANTEAFF
>TRBD1|.|TRBV29-1|TRBJ1-1
TGCAGCACGGACAGGGGGAGTAACACTGAAGCTTTCTTT
CSTDRGSNTEAFF
>TRBD1|.|TRBV2|TRBJ2-7
TGTGCCAGCAGTGAACAGGGGGCCCTCTACGAGCAGTACTTC
CASSEQGALYEQYF
>.|.|TRBV29-1|TRBJ1-2
TGCAGCGTTGATCAGGGTTGGGAAGCAGGCTATGGCTACACCTTC
CSVDQGWEAGYGYTF
>TRBD2|.|TRBV5-1|TRBJ2-1
TGCGCCAGCAGCTTTGGGGTAGCGGGGCCTTACAATGAGCAGTTCTTC
CASSFGVAGPYNEQFF
>TRBD2|.|TRBV5-1|TRBJ2-3
TGCGCCAGCAGCTTGGATACTAGCGGGGGCACAGATACGCAGTATTTT
CASSLDTSGGTDTQYF
>TRBD1|.|TRBV7-9|TRBJ2-7
TGTGCCAGCAGCGCACCGGGACAGGGGGTTTACGAGCAGTACTTC
CASSAPGQGVYEQYF
>TRBD2|.|TRBV5-5|TRBJ2-3
TGTGCCAGCAGCTTGGGGGGGGGAGTAGATACGCAGTATTTT
CASSLGGGVDTQYF
>TRBD1|few|TRBV6-5|TRBJ1-2
TGTGCCAGTCTGGGATTTCGGACAGGGGGTAATGGCTACACCTTC
CASLGFRTGGNGYTF
>TRBD1|.|TRBV7-9|TRBJ2-7
TGTTCCAGCAGCCTGACAGGGTACGAGCAGTACTTC
CSSSLTGYEQYF
>.|.|TRBV6-5|TRBJ2-7
TGTGCCAGCAGCCCAGATAGCGGCAGGGGGTACGAGCAGTACTTC
CASSPDSGRGYEQYF
>.|.|TRBV29-1|TRBJ2-1
TGCAGCGTTGAAGATATAGGGGTCTATGAGCAGTTCTTC
CSVEDIGVYEQFF
>TRBD1|.|TRBV7-9|TRBJ2-7
TGTTCCAGCAGCACTCCAGGCAGGGGGTCCGAGCAGTACTTC
CSSSTPGRGSEQYF